The rows below give T cell receptor beta chains drawn from one sample of a study of T cells after yellow fever vaccination. TCRdb reprocessed the 5' RACE reads with MiXCR, giving one entry per CDR3 protein. The table lists fewer than 450,000 distinct CDR3 sequences, about 4% of them singletons, with 20% to 30% in the top ten. Material: PBMCs, obtained 5 days after the yellow fever booster vaccination. These receptors were taken from a man younger than 35 who received the YFV17D yellow fever vaccine. CDR3s include the opening cysteine and the closing phenylalanine or tryptophan. Each record gives: D gene, J gene, clone size, V gene, CDR3 protein, CDR3 DNA. A D gene is named only where the DNA matches it firmly. Expanded clones are given a class, and other clones once, few, many or no size at all.

D gene: -; J gene: TRBJ2-5; clone size: many; V gene: TRBV12-3/TRBV12-4; CDR3 protein: CASSLTVWGETQYF; CDR3 DNA: TGTGCCAGCAGTTTAACAGTTTGGGGAGAGACCCAGTACTTC
D gene: TRBD2; J gene: TRBJ2-7; clone size: many; V gene: TRBV13; CDR3 protein: CASRFSGGAYEQYF; CDR3 DNA: TGTGCCAGCAGATTCAGCGGGGGGGCCTACGAGCAGTACTTC
D gene: -; J gene: TRBJ1-1; clone size: many; V gene: TRBV5-1; CDR3 protein: CASSPGGASTEAFF; CDR3 DNA: TGCGCCAGCAGCCCGGGCGGGGCCAGCACTGAAGCTTTCTTT
D gene: -; J gene: TRBJ1-5; clone size: -; V gene: TRBV28; CDR3 protein: CASTLEVTSQPQHF; CDR3 DNA: TGTGCCAGCACTCTGGAAGTAACCAGTCAGCCCCAGCATTTT
D gene: -; J gene: TRBJ1-2; clone size: -; V gene: TRBV6-5; CDR3 protein: CASSYSEQGPGGYTF; CDR3 DNA: TGTGCCAGCAGTTACTCTGAACAGGGACCTGGGGGCTACACCTTC
D gene: -; J gene: TRBJ2-1; clone size: -; V gene: TRBV28; CDR3 protein: CASSTSGSGEQFF; CDR3 DNA: TGTGCCAGCAGTACCTCCGGTTCGGGGGAGCAGTTCTTC
D gene: -; J gene: TRBJ2-1; clone size: many; V gene: TRBV5-1; CDR3 protein: CASSVEGSDWVFQPNNEQFF; CDR3 DNA: TGCGCCAGCAGCGTTGAAGGTAGCGATTGGGTTTTCCAACCAAACAATGAGCAGTTCTTC
D gene: TRBD1; J gene: TRBJ1-2; clone size: few; V gene: TRBV20-1; CDR3 protein: CSAREGRGHYGYTF; CDR3 DNA: TGCAGTGCTAGAGAGGGCAGGGGGCACTATGGCTACACCTTC
D gene: -; J gene: TRBJ1-1; clone size: many; V gene: TRBV5-1; CDR3 protein: CASSDDWGLSGGTEAFF; CDR3 DNA: TGCGCCAGCAGCGATGACTGGGGTTTATCGGGGGGCACTGAAGCTTTCTTT
D gene: -; J gene: TRBJ2-5; clone size: -; V gene: TRBV4-3; CDR3 protein: CASSQVAAQETQYF; CDR3 DNA: TGCGCCAGCAGCCAAGTGGCGGCGCAAGAGACCCAGTACTTC
D gene: -; J gene: TRBJ2-4; clone size: few; V gene: TRBV10-3; CDR3 protein: CAISELKGGNIQYF; CDR3 DNA: TGTGCCATCAGTGAGTTAAAGGGTGGAAACATTCAGTACTTC
D gene: -; J gene: TRBJ2-3; clone size: -; V gene: TRBV12-3/TRBV12-4; CDR3 protein: CASSLHQADTQYF; CDR3 DNA: TGTGCCAGCAGTCTACACCAAGCAGATACGCAGTATTTT
D gene: -; J gene: TRBJ2-5; clone size: -; V gene: TRBV27; CDR3 protein: CASSLGLRGQQETQYF; CDR3 DNA: TGTGCCAGCAGTTTAGGGTTAAGAGGACAGCAAGAGACCCAGTACTTC
D gene: -; J gene: TRBJ2-3; clone size: -; V gene: TRBV29-1; CDR3 protein: CSLIFADTQYF; CDR3 DNA: TGCAGCCTCATCTTTGCAGATACGCAGTATTTT
D gene: -; J gene: TRBJ1-1; clone size: -; V gene: TRBV27; CDR3 protein: CASRTGGRTEAFF; CDR3 DNA: TGTGCCAGCAGGACCGGGGGGCGTACTGAAGCTTTCTTT
D gene: TRBD2; J gene: TRBJ2-3; clone size: -; V gene: TRBV20-1; CDR3 protein: CSARKGAGERSGYF; CDR3 DNA: TGCAGTGCTAGAAAAGGGGCGGGGGAACGTTCGGGATATTTT
D gene: -; J gene: TRBJ2-1; clone size: many; V gene: TRBV2; CDR3 protein: CASKTLQGTGGKNEQFF; CDR3 DNA: TGTGCCAGCAAAACTCTGCAGGGGACCGGCGGGAAGAATGAGCAGTTCTTC
D gene: TRBD1; J gene: TRBJ1-6; clone size: few; V gene: TRBV6-5; CDR3 protein: CASRLRTGSISHSPLHF; CDR3 DNA: TGTGCCAGCAGGTTACGGACAGGCTCGATATCCCATTCACCCCTCCACTTT
D gene: -; J gene: TRBJ2-1; clone size: many; V gene: TRBV12-3/TRBV12-4; CDR3 protein: CASRERNEQFF; CDR3 DNA: TGTGCCAGCAGAGAGCGAAATGAGCAGTTCTTC
D gene: -; J gene: TRBJ2-1; clone size: few; V gene: TRBV27; CDR3 protein: CASNRRGVGYEQFF; CDR3 DNA: TGTGCCAGCAACAGAAGGGGGGTCGGCTATGAGCAGTTCTTC
D gene: -; J gene: TRBJ2-2; clone size: many; V gene: TRBV7-2; CDR3 protein: CASSARGGGGELFF; CDR3 DNA: TGTGCCAGCAGCGCCAGGGGAGGAGGCGGGGAGCTGTTTTTT
D gene: -; J gene: TRBJ2-3; clone size: many; V gene: TRBV9; CDR3 protein: CASSTTDTQYF; CDR3 DNA: TGCGCCAGCAGCACCACAGATACGCAGTATTTT
D gene: -; J gene: TRBJ1-5; clone size: -; V gene: TRBV9; CDR3 protein: CASSVDSDSNQPQHF; CDR3 DNA: TGTGCCAGCAGCGTAGACTCGGATAGCAATCAGCCCCAGCATTTT
D gene: -; J gene: TRBJ2-1; clone size: few; V gene: TRBV12-3/TRBV12-4; CDR3 protein: CASSSAVGSGEQFF; CDR3 DNA: TGTGCCAGCAGTTCGGCGGTGGGGTCTGGCGAGCAGTTCTTC
D gene: TRBD1; J gene: TRBJ2-3; clone size: few; V gene: TRBV6-2/TRBV6-3; CDR3 protein: CASSPGGHPTQYF; CDR3 DNA: TGTGCCAGCAGTCCAGGGGGCCACCCTACGCAGTATTTT
D gene: -; J gene: TRBJ1-5; clone size: many; V gene: TRBV10-3; CDR3 protein: CAISEPGADNQPQHF; CDR3 DNA: TGTGCCATCAGTGAGCCGGGGGCGGACAATCAGCCCCAGCATTTT
D gene: -; J gene: TRBJ1-4; clone size: many; V gene: TRBV20-1; CDR3 protein: CSARDLATIDEKLFF; CDR3 DNA: TGCAGTGCTAGAGATCTCGCGACGATCGATGAAAAACTGTTTTTT
D gene: TRBD1; J gene: TRBJ1-4; clone size: -; V gene: TRBV24-1; CDR3 protein: CATSDPGQPEKLFF; CDR3 DNA: TGTGCCACCAGTGACCCGGGACAGCCCGAAAAACTGTTTTTT